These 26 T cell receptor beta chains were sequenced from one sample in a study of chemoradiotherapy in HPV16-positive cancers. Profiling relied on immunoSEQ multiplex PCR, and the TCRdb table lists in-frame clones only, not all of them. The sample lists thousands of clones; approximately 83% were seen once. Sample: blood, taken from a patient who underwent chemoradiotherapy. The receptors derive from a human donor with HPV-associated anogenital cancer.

The CDR3 coding sequence is TGCGCCAGCAGCCACCGGGGGAACTACCTAAACGATCAGGACGAGCAGTACTTC. As protein: CASSHRGNYLNDQDEQYF. V usage is TRBV10-2 and J usage is TRBJ2-7; tentatively, D is TRBD2 (6 bases). Germline assignment: CDR1 WSHSY and CDR2 SAAADI. V shed 6 bases and J shed 5 bases, with 29 bases lying between them. The CDR3 runs 18 residues.

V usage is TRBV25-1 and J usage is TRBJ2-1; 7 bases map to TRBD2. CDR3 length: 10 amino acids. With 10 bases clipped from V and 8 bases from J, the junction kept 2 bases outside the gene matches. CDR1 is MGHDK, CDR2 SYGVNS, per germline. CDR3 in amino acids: CATRGDEQFF. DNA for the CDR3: TGTGCCACCCGGGGGGATGAGCAGTTCTTC.

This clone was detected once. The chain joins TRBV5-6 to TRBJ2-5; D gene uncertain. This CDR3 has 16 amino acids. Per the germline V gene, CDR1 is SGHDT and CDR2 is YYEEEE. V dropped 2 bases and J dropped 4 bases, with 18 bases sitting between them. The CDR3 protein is CASSLTGPYTGETQYF. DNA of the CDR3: TGTGCCAGCAGCTTAACCGGACCTTACACCGGAGAGACCCAGTACTTC.

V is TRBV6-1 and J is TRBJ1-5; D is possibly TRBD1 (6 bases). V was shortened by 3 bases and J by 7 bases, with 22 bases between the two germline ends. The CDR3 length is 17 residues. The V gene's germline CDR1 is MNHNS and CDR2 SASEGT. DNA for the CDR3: TGTGCCAGCAGTGACTTTCGGTCGTGGGGGGCGGAACAGCCCCAGCATTTT. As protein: CASSDFRSWGAEQPQHF.

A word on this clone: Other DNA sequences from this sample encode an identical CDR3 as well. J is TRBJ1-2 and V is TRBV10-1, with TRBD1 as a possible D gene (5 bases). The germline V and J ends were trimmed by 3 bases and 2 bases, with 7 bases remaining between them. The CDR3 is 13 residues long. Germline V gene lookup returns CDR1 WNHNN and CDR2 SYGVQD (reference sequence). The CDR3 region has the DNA TGCGCCAGCAGTGACGGGGGAAACTATGGCTACACCTTC. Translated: CASSDGGNYGYTF.

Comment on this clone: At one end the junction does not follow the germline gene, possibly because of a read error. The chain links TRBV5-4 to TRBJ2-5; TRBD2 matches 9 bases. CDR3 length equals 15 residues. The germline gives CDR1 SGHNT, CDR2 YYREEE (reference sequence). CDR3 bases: TGTGCCAGCACCTTGGGGCGGGGGGGGACTGAGACCCAGTACTTC. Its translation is CASTLGRGGTETQYF.

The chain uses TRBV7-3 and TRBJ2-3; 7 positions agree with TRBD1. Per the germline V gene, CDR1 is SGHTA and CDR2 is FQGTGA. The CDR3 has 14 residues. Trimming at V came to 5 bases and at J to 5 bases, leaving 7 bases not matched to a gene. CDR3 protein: CASSRQGSGDTQYF. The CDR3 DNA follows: TGTGCCAGCAGCCGACAGGGATCAGGAGATACGCAGTATTTT. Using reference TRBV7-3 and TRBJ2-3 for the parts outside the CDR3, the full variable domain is GAGVSQTPSNKVTEKGKYVELRCDPISGHTALYWYRQSLGQGPEFLIYFQGTGAADDSGLPNDRFFAVRPEGSVSTLKIQRTERGDSAVYLCASSRQGSGDTQYFGPGTRLTVL.

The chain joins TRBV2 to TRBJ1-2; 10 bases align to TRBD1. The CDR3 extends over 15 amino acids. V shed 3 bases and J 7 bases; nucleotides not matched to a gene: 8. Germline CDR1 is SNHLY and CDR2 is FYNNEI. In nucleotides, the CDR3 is TGTGCCAGCAGTGACTTGGGACAGGGGTTGGCTGGCTACACCTTC. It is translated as CASSDLGQGLAGYTF. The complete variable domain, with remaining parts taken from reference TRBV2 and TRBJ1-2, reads EPEVTQTPSHQVTQMGQEVILRCVPISNHLYFYWYRQILGQKVEFLVSFYNNEISEKSEIFDDQFSVERPDGSNFTLKIRSTKLEDSAMYFCASSDLGQGLAGYTFGSGTRLTVV.

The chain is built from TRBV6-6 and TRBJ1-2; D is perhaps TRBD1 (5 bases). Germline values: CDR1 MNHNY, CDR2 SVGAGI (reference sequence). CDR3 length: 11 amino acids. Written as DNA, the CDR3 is TGTCTCACGGGGGGTGCCTATGGCTACACCTTC. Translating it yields CLTGGAYGYTF.

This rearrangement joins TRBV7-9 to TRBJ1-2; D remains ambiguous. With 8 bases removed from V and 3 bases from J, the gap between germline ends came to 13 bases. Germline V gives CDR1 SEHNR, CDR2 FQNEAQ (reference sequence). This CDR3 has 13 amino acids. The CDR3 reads CASPGDYDYGYTF. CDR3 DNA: TGTGCCAGCCCGGGCGACTACGACTATGGCTACACCTTC. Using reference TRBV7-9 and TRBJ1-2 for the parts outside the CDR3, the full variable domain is DTGVSQNPRHKITKRGQNVTFRCDPISEHNRLYWYRQTLGQGPEFLTYFQNEAQLEKSRLLSDRFSAERPKGSFSTLEIQRTEQGDSAMYLCASPGDYDYGYTFGSGTRLTVV.

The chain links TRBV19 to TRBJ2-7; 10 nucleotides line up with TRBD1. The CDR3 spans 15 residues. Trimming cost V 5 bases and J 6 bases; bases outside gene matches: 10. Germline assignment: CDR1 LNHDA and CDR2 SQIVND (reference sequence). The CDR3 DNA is TGTGCCAGTAGTCCGTTCTCCGGGACAGGGGTCGAGCAGTACTTC. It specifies CASSPFSGTGVEQYF.

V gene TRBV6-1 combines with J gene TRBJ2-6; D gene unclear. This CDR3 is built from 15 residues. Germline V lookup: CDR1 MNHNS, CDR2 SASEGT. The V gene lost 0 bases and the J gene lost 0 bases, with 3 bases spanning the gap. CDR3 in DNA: TGTGCCAGCAGTGAAGCAGGCTCTGGGGCCAACGTCCTGACTTTC. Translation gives CASSEAGSGANVLTF.

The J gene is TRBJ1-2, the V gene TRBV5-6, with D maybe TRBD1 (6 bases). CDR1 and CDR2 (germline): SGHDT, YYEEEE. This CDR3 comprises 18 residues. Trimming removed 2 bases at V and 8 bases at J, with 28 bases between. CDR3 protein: CASSLFRSLGHIMGGYTF. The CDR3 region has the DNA TGTGCCAGCAGCTTATTTAGATCTTTGGGACACATTATGGGAGGCTACACCTTC. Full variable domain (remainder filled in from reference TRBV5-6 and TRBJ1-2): DAGVTQSPTHLIKTRGQQVTLRCSPKSGHDTVSWYQQALGQGPQFIFQYYEEEERQRGNFPDRFSGHQFPNYSSELNVNALLLGDSALYLCASSLFRSLGHIMGGYTFGSGTRLTVV.

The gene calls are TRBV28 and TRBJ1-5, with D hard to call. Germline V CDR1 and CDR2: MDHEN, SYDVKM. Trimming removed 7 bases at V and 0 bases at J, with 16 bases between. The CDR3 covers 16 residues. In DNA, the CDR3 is TGTGCCAGCAAATTATTGTTGGCACTTAGCAATCAGCCCCAGCATTTT. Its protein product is CASKLLLALSNQPQHF. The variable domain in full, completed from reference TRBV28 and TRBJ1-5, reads DVKVTQSSRYLVKRTGEKVFLECVQDMDHENMFWYRQDPGLGLRLIYFSYDVKMKEKGDIPEGYSVSREKKERFSLILESASTNQTSMYLCASKLLLALSNQPQHFGDGTRLSIL.

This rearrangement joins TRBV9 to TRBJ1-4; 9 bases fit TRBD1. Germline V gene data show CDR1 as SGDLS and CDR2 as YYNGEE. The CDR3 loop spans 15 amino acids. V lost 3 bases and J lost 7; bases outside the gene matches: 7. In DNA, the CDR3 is TGTGCCAGCAGCGCGGGGACAGGGACAATTGAAAAACTGTTTTTT. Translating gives CASSAGTGTIEKLFF.

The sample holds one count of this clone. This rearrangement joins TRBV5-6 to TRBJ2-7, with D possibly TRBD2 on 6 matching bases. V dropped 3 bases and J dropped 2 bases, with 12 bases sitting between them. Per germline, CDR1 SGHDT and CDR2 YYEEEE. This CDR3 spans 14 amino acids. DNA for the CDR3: TGTGCCAGCAGCTATGGGACTGTACCCTACGAGCAGTACTTC. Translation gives CASSYGTVPYEQYF.

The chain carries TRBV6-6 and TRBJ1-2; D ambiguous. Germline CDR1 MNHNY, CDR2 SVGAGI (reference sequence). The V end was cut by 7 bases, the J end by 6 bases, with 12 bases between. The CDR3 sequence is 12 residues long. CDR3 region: CASTLGRDGYTF. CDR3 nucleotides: TGTGCCAGCACACTAGGTCGGGATGGCTACACCTTC.

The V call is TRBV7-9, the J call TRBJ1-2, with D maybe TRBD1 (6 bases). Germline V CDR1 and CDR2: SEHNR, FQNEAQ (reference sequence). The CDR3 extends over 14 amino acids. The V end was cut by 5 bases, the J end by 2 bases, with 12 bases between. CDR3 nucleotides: TGTGCCAGCAGCCTGGCCAGGGGCAACTATGGCTACACCTTC. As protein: CASSLARGNYGYTF.

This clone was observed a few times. DNA for the CDR3: TGTGCCAGCAGTGAACTGGGGGGCAATAATTCACCCCTCCACTTT. It yields the protein CASSELGGNNSPLHF. The chain employs TRBV2 and TRBJ1-6, with D possibly matching TRBD1 (6 bases). CDR3 length: 15 residues. V lost 2 bases and J 5 bases, leaving 10 bases between the germline ends. Germline CDR1 SNHLY, CDR2 FYNNEI.

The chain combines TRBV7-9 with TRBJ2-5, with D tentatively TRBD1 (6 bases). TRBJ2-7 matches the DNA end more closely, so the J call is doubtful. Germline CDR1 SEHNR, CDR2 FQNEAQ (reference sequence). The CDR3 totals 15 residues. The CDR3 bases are TGTGCCAGCAGCCCCGTAGGGGGAGCAGCCTACGAGCAGTACTTC. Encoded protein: CASSPVGGAAYEQYF.

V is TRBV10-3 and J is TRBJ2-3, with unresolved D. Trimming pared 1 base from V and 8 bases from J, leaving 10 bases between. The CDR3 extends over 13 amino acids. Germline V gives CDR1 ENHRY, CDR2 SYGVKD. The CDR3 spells CAISELEDATQYF. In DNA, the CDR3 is TGTGCCATCAGTGAGTTAGAGGACGCTACGCAGTATTTT.

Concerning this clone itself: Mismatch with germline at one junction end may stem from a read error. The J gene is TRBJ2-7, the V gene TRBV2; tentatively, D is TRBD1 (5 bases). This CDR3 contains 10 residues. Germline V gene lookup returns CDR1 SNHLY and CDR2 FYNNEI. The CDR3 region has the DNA TGTGCCAGCAAAGGACCCAAGGGGTTCTTC. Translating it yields CASKGPKGFF.

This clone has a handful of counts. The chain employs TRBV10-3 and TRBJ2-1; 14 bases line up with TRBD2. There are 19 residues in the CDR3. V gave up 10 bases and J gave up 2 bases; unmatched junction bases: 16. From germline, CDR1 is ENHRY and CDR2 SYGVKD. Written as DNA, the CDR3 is TGTGCCACTATGGGGCTTGGACTAGCGGGGGGCGAGACCTACAATGAGCAGTTCTTC. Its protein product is CATMGLGLAGGETYNEQFF.

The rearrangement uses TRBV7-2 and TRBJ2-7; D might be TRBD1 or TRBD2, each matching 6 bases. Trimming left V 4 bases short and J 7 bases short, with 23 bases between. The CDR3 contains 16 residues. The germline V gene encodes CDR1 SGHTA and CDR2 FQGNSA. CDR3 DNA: TGTGCCAGCAGCTCGACTGGGCGGGGAACGAGGGGGGAGCAGTACTTC. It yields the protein CASSSTGRGTRGEQYF.

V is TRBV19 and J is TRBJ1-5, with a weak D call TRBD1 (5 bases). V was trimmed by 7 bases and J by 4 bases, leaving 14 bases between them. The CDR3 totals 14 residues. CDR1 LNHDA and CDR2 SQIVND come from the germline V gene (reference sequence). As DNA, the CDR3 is TGTGCCAGTAAATGGGGCACTATGAATCAGCCCCAGCATTTT. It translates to CASKWGTMNQPQHF.

CDR3 residues: CASSIGHSQYTEAFF. The CDR3 DNA reads as TGTGCCAGTAGTATAGGGCACTCACAGTACACTGAAGCTTTCTTT. The rearrangement joins TRBV19 to TRBJ1-1; D remains unclear. V lost 1 base to trimming and J lost 3 bases, with 12 bases between them. This CDR3 spans 15 amino acids. Per germline, CDR1 LNHDA and CDR2 SQIVND (reference sequence).